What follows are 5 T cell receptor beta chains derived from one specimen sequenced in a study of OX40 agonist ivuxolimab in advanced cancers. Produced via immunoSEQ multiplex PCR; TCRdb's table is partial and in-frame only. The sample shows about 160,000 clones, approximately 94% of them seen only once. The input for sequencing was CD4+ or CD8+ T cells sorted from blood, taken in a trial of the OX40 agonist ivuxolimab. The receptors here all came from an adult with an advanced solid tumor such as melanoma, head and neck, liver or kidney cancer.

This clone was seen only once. The CDR3 bases are TGCGCCACGGCCACAGGGGTCGGCACTGAAGCTTTCTTT. Its translation is CATATGVGTEAFF. The chain uses TRBV10-1 and TRBJ1-1, with 7 bases aligning to TRBD1. With 10 bases clipped from V and 4 bases from J, the junction kept 9 bases outside the gene matches. The CDR3 is made up of 13 amino acids. CDR1 is WNHNN, CDR2 SYGVQD, per germline (reference sequence).

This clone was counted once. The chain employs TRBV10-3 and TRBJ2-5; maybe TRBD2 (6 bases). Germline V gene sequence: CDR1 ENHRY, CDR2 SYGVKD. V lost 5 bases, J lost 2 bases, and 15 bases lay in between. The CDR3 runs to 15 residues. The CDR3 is CAISPGTSIQETQYF. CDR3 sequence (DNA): TGTGCCATCAGTCCAGGGACTTCTATACAAGAGACCCAGTACTTC.

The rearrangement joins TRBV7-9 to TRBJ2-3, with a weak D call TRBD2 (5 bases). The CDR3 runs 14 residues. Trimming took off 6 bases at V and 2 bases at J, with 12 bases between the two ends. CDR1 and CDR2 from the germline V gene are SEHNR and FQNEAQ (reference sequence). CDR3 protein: CASRTRVSTDTQYF. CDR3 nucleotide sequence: TGTGCCAGCAGGACGCGGGTATCCACAGATACGCAGTATTTT.

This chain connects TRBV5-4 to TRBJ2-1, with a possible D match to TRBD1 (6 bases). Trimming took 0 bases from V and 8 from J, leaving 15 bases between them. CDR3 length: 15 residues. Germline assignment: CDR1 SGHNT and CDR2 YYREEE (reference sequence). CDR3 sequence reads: CASSLDATGYHEQFF. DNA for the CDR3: TGTGCCAGCAGCTTGGACGCCACAGGGTACCATGAGCAGTTCTTC. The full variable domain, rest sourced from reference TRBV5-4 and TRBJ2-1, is ETGVTQSPTHLIKTRGQQVTLRCSSQSGHNTVSWYQQALGQGPQFIFQYYREEENGRGNFPPRFSGLQFPNYSSELNVNALELDDSALYLCASSLDATGYHEQFFGPGTRLTVL.

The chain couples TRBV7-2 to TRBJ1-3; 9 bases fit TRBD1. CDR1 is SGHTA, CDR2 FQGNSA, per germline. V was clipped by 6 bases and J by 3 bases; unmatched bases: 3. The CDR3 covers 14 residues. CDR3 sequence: CASSPTGGGNTIYF. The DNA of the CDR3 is TGTGCCAGCAGTCCGACAGGGGGTGGAAACACCATATATTTT.